A single sample gave rise to the 10 T cell receptor beta chains below, sequenced in a study of vaccination effects on CD4 cells after COVID-19. TCRdb keeps only in-frame clones here, not all; method: immunoSEQ multiplex PCR. The repertoire holds 66,000 or so clones, with more than 60% as singletons. Following 10 days of culture, CD4+ T cells were isolated. Participants were vaccinated with two doses of either the BNT162b2 or mRNA-1273 vaccine. The antigens of these receptors remain unknown. Sequenced here: CD4+ T cells from PBMCs cultured without peptide, sampled after COVID-19 vaccination. The receptors originated from a human donor who received a COVID-19 vaccine.

This clone was seen more than once but under ten times. This chain joins TRBV9 and TRBJ1-3, with no clear D. Germline V gene data show CDR1 as SGDLS and CDR2 as YYNGEE. CDR3 size: 11 residues. V lost 6 bases to trimming and J lost 12 bases, with 13 bases between them. The CDR3 nucleotides read TGTGCCAGCAACCATATTCGGGGCATATATTTT. Translating gives CASNHIRGIYF.

The chain links TRBV2 to TRBJ1-5; D remains unclear. V gave up 1 base and J gave up 12 bases, with 13 bases separating them. This CDR3 spans 13 amino acids. CDR1 and CDR2 from the germline V gene are SNHLY and FYNNEI. CDR3 loop: CASSEVDRASQHF. The DNA for the CDR3 is TGTGCCAGCAGTGAAGTGGACCGCGCGAGCCAGCATTTT.

This chain connects TRBV24-1 to TRBJ1-5, with 10 positions matching TRBD1. V trimming: 4 bases; J trimming: 7 bases; junction bases outside the gene matches: 6. The germline V gene has CDR1 KGHDR and CDR2 SFDVKD. The CDR3 runs to 15 residues. The CDR3 loop reads CATSDSTGGYQPQHF. CDR3 coding DNA: TGTGCCACCAGTGACTCGACAGGGGGCTACCAGCCCCAGCATTTT.

The chain is built from TRBV5-1 and TRBJ2-1; weak D call: TRBD2 (5 bases). The germline CDR1 and CDR2 sequences are SGHRS and YFSETQ. The CDR3 sequence is 15 residues long. Deletions cut 4 bases from V and 9 bases from J, with 20 bases between. The CDR3 coding sequence is TGCGCCAGCAGCGCCCTGGAGGCTACATCCAGTGAGCAGTTCTTC. This encodes CASSALEATSSEQFF.

The gene calls are TRBV7-2 and TRBJ2-1; 12 bases line up with TRBD2. This CDR3 contains 15 residues. With V trimmed by 8 bases and J by 8 bases, 10 bases remained unmatched. Germline lookup yields CDR1 SGHTA and CDR2 FQGNSA. This CDR3 is CASGFLAGGRDEQFF. Written as DNA, the CDR3 is TGTGCCAGCGGATTCCTAGCGGGGGGGCGGGATGAGCAGTTCTTC.

The rearrangement uses TRBV20-1 and TRBJ2-1; D call uncertain. This CDR3 has 11 amino acids. Trimming stripped 5 bases from V and 6 bases from J, with 8 bases between. CDR1 and CDR2 from the germline V gene are DFQATT and SNEGSKA (reference sequence). In DNA, the CDR3 is TGCAGTGCTCCCGACCGCAATGAGCAGTTCTTC. Translation gives CSAPDRNEQFF.

This clone has just a few counts. The chain joins TRBV28 to TRBJ1-2, with D maybe TRBD1 (5 bases). The germline V and J ends were trimmed by 0 bases and 8 bases, with 13 bases remaining between them. The V gene's germline CDR1 is MDHEN and CDR2 SYDVKM. There are 14 residues in the CDR3. The CDR3 is CASSLWSGEWGYTF. CDR3 DNA sequence: TGTGCCAGCAGTTTATGGTCGGGGGAATGGGGCTACACCTTC.

The gene calls are TRBV29-1 and TRBJ2-2; 7 positions agree with TRBD2. The V gene end was trimmed by 7 bases and the J gene end by 3 bases; junction bases not matched to a gene: 5. CDR3 size: 13 residues. Germline-derived CDR1 and CDR2 are SQVTM and ANQGSEA. The CDR3 DNA reads as TGCAGCGGATCGGGACTATACACCGGGGAGCTGTTTTTT. Its protein product is CSGSGLYTGELFF.

The CDR3 DNA follows: TGTGCCAGCTCACTGACAGTTAGCAATCAGCCCCAGCATTTT. The encoded protein is CASSLTVSNQPQHF. The chain employs TRBV18 and TRBJ1-5; possibly TRBD1 for D (5 bases). The CDR3 runs 14 residues. V shed 4 bases and J shed 0 bases, with 7 bases lying between them. Per the germline V gene, CDR1 is KGHSH and CDR2 is LQKENI. The full variable domain, in which reference TRBV18 and TRBJ1-5 provide the parts outside the CDR3, is NAGVMQNPRHLVRRRGQEARLRCSPMKGHSHVYWYRQLPEEGLKFMVYLQKENIIDESGMPKERFSAEFPKEGPSILRIQQVVRGDSAAYFCASSLTVSNQPQHFGDGTRLSIL.

The V call is TRBV6-4, the J call TRBJ2-1, with 12 bases that match TRBD2. V was pared by 0 bases and J by 8 bases, with 5 bases of the junction left unmatched. Per germline, CDR1 MRHNA and CDR2 SNTAGT. The CDR3 runs 16 residues. CDR3 coding DNA: TGTGCCAGCAGTGACTCGTCTAGCGGGGGGGCGCATGAGCAGTTCTTC. Its translation is CASSDSSSGGAHEQFF.